The 13 T cell receptor beta chains in this list originate from one sample, sequenced in a study of blood T cell repertoires in COVID-19. Using immunoSEQ multiplex PCR, the repertoire was profiled, and TCRdb retains in-frame clones only, with some absent. The sample has roughly 150,000 clones; more than 75% are singletons. Sequencing was performed on PBMCs or T cells enriched from blood (not recorded which). The source of these receptors is a woman aged 50 to 60 who had recovered from COVID-19.

As DNA, the CDR3 is TGTGCCAGCAGCCAACAGTCTCAAGTAGCCAGCTATGGCTACACCTTC. Protein product: CASSQQSQVASYGYTF. The chain carries TRBV3-1 (or the pseudogene TRBV3-2) and TRBJ1-2; D call uncertain. From germline, CDR1 is LGHDT and CDR2 YNNKEL (reference sequence). The CDR3 sequence is 16 residues long. V was cut by 2 bases and J by 4 bases, with 17 bases left in between.

The chain joins TRBV27 to TRBJ1-6, with 7 bases matching TRBD1. The J segment lost 9 bases and the V segment lost 7 bases, leaving 6 bases of the junction unmatched. The length of the CDR3 is 13 residues. Germline CDR1 MNHEY, CDR2 SMNVEV (reference sequence). DNA for the CDR3: TGTGCCAGCAACGACAGGGTGGGTTCACCCCTCCACTTT. Protein product: CASNDRVGSPLHF.

V gene TRBV10-3 combines with J gene TRBJ1-5, with 8 bases lining up with TRBD1. This CDR3 region has 16 residues. Per germline, CDR1 ENHRY and CDR2 SYGVKD. Trimming removed 3 bases from V and 4 bases from J; junction bases left unmatched: 8. This CDR3 reads CAISDQDRVENQPQHF. CDR3 bases: TGTGCCATCAGTGACCAGGACAGGGTAGAAAATCAGCCCCAGCATTTT.

This chain links TRBV15 with TRBJ2-2, with no clear D. V lost 1 base and J 0 bases, leaving 9 bases between the germline ends. The germline CDR1 and CDR2 sequences are LNHNV and YYDKDF (reference sequence). This CDR3 is 16 amino acids long. The CDR3 loop reads CATSRVPIPNTGELFF. The CDR3 DNA reads as TGTGCCACCAGCAGAGTTCCTATACCGAACACCGGGGAGCTGTTTTTT.

The chain couples TRBV5-1 to TRBJ2-3; D is unclear. CDR3 length equals 18 residues. Trimming cost V 0 bases and J 1 base, with 18 bases left between them. From germline, CDR1 is SGHRS and CDR2 YFSETQ. The CDR3 sequence is CASSLVHGRSLGTDTQYF. CDR3 coding DNA: TGCGCCAGCAGCTTGGTCCATGGGCGCTCCCTGGGCACAGATACGCAGTATTTT.

This chain links TRBV5-1 with TRBJ2-5; TRBD2 aligns across 8 bases. With V trimmed by 5 bases and J by 2 bases, 8 bases remained unmatched. The length of the CDR3 is 15 residues. CDR1 is SGHRS and CDR2 is YFSETQ in the germline V gene. CDR3 in DNA: TGCGCCAGCAGTAATTACGGGGGGGCGCAAGAGACCCAGTACTTC. This encodes CASSNYGGAQETQYF. Full variable domain (remainder filled in from reference TRBV5-1 and TRBJ2-5): KAGVTQTPRYLIKTRGQQVTLSCSPISGHRSVSWYQQTPGQGLQFLFEYFSETQRNKGNFPGRFSGRQFSNSRSEMNVSTLELGDSALYLCASSNYGGAQETQYFGPGTRLLVL.

This chain links TRBV5-4 with TRBJ1-4, with 10 bases that match TRBD1. CDR1 is SGHNT and CDR2 is YYREEE in the germline V gene (reference sequence). V was clipped by 3 bases and J by 3 bases; unmatched bases: 8. The CDR3 length is 17 residues. The CDR3: CASSSGTGVSANEKLFF. CDR3 DNA: TGTGCCAGCAGCTCCGGGACAGGGGTATCGGCTAATGAAAAACTGTTTTTT.

The chain links TRBV5-1 to TRBJ1-4; D might be TRBD1 (5 bases). The length of the CDR3 is 16 residues. Trimming took off 1 base at V and 0 bases at J, with 10 bases between the two ends. CDR1 and CDR2 (germline): SGHRS, YFSETQ. This chain's CDR3 is CASSLTGSSTNEKLFF. CDR3 sequence (DNA): TGCGCCAGCAGCTTGACAGGTTCTTCAACTAATGAAAAACTGTTTTTT.

In this sample, this clone turned up once. The chain carries TRBV27 and TRBJ1-4, with 10 bases fitting TRBD1. CDR1 and CDR2 (germline): MNHEY, SMNVEV (reference sequence). The CDR3 is 14 amino acids. The ends lost 6 bases at V and 12 bases at J; junction bases unmatched: 10. CDR3 sequence: CASRGTGAGHELFF. The DNA for the CDR3 is TGTGCCAGCAGAGGGACAGGGGCGGGTCACGAACTGTTTTTT.

This chain uses TRBV5-1 with TRBJ1-3; maybe TRBD1 (5 bases). V was trimmed by 5 bases and J by 0 bases, leaving 9 bases between them. The germline V gene encodes CDR1 SGHRS and CDR2 YFSETQ. The CDR3 is 14 residues long. Here the CDR3 reads CASSTTVSGNTIYF. The CDR3 DNA is TGCGCCAGCAGTACGACAGTCTCTGGAAACACCATATATTTT.

V and J are TRBV5-4 and TRBJ2-2, with 8 nucleotides matching TRBD2. Per germline, CDR1 SGHNT and CDR2 YYREEE (reference sequence). Losses at the gene ends were 2 bases for V and 0 bases for J; bases not matched to a gene: 3. The CDR3 has 16 residues. CDR3 nucleotide sequence: TGTGCCAGCAGCTTCCGGGGACTAGCGAACACCGGGGAGCTGTTTTTT. Amino acid sequence: CASSFRGLANTGELFF.

The chain carries TRBV19 and TRBJ1-1; D is possibly TRBD1 (6 bases). This CDR3 contains 15 residues. Between the trimmed V and J ends, which lost 3 bases and 1 base, there was a span of 12 bases. Germline assignment: CDR1 LNHDA and CDR2 SQIVND (reference sequence). The chain's CDR3 is CASSMGAGANTEAFF. As DNA, the CDR3 is TGTGCCAGTAGTATGGGGGCAGGCGCGAACACTGAAGCTTTCTTT.

This clone was counted once. The V gene is TRBV9, the J gene TRBJ1-3; 10 bases line up with TRBD1. Germline CDR1 SGDLS, CDR2 YYNGEE. CDR3 size: 20 residues. V lost 3 bases and J lost 0; bases outside the gene matches: 15. In DNA form, the CDR3 reads TGTGCCAGCAGCGCGAGAACCGGGACAGGGGACGTTTACTCTGGAAACACCATATATTTT. This codes for CASSARTGTGDVYSGNTIYF. Complete variable domain (other parts from reference TRBV9 and TRBJ1-3): DSGVTQTPKHLITATGQRVTLRCSPRSGDLSVYWYQQSLDQGLQFLIQYYNGEERAKGNILERFSAQQFPDLHSELNLSSLELGDSALYFCASSARTGTGDVYSGNTIYFGEGSWLTVV.